The subject of this entry is one T cell receptor (beta chain). Splitting of each subset's genomic DNA was done evenly across several immunoSEQ plates. The authors' processing: Junction-only sequences produced by ImmunoSEQ had no quality scores, so filtering differed. Some clones are missing from TCRdb's copy, which holds only in-frame ones; the method was immunoSEQ multiplex PCR. V and J calls and clone size are copied from that table; D and trimming were computed from the DNA. There are about 1.9 million clones in the sample; around 93% occur only once, and around 1.7% lies in the top ten. Naive CD8 cells comprised CD45RO-negative, CCR7-positively selected cells, excluding terminally differentiated effector memory CD45RA+ cells. The entry originates in a study of shared clonotypes between healthy human individuals. Study summary: CD8 memory received one plate per donor, CD8 naive two, CD4 memory three and CD4 naive three.

V was shortened by 2 bases and J by 0 bases, with 14 bases between the two germline ends. This CDR3 region has 17 residues. CDR1 SGHVS and CDR2 FNYEAQ come from the germline V gene. V is TRBV7-6 and J is TRBJ2-1; D may be TRBD1 (6 bases). The sequenced sample consisted of naive CD8+ T cells from PBMCs. The TCR sequence derives from a man aged 18-30 years in good health. Some clones in this sample may be carry-over from other donors' samples. The DNA of the CDR3 is TGTGCCAGCAGCTTACTTACGGGACATAGCTCCTACAATGAGCAGTTCTTC. This translates into CASSLLTGHSSYNEQFF.